This entry lists 32 T cell receptor beta chains sequenced from one sample in a study of blood T cells in healthy people across ages. Next came a second PCR, run for about 6 to 12 cycles, which used a sample-barcoded 5' primer along with a J-beta primer mix. Using its own MiXCR run on the 5' RACE reads, TCRdb lists one record per CDR3 protein. Among 590,000 or so distinct CDR3 sequences, 25% to 30% were seen once, and the ten largest hold 15% to 19%. Sequenced material: blood. The receptor set was obtained from an elderly woman in good health.

In its sample, this clonotype was seen many times. This sequence joins TRBV29-1 and TRBJ2-7, with TRBD2 as a possible D gene (5 bases). V was shortened by 4 bases and J by 5 bases, with 18 bases between the two germline ends. Germline V gene sequence: CDR1 SQVTM, CDR2 ANQGSEA. This CDR3 is built from 14 residues. The CDR3 bases are TGCAGCGTTGCCTCCGGGCCCCGGGGTCACGAGCAGTACTTC. Its protein is CSVASGPRGHEQYF.

The chain uses TRBV7-2 and TRBJ1-6; TRBD1 matches at 10 bases. CDR1 is SGHTA, CDR2 FQGNSA, per germline. The CDR3 is made up of 15 amino acids. J gave up 9 bases and V 5 bases, and 7 bases lay outside the gene matches. CDR3 in amino acids: CASSARGQGSSPLHF. DNA of the CDR3: TGTGCCAGCAGCGCCCGGGGACAGGGGAGTTCACCCCTCCACTTT.

This sequence joins TRBV20-1 and TRBJ1-2; tentative D call: TRBD1 (5 bases). With 6 bases removed from V and 2 bases from J, the gap between germline ends came to 16 bases. This CDR3 has 14 residues. Germline V lookup: CDR1 DFQATT, CDR2 SNEGSKA (reference sequence). The CDR3 sequence: CSASTEGVNYGYTF. CDR3 coding DNA: TGCAGTGCCTCGACAGAAGGGGTGAACTATGGCTACACCTTC.

About this clonotype itself: This may arise from a read error, as a much more abundant clone is one base away. The chain joins TRBV20-1 to TRBJ2-4; TRBD1 is a possible D gene (5 bases). The CDR3 runs 13 residues. The germline V gene encodes CDR1 DFQATT and CDR2 SNEGSKA (reference sequence). As DNA, the CDR3 is TGCGGTGCTCCACAGGAGGCCAAAAACATTCAGTACTTC. Translated, it gives CGAPQEAKNIQYF.

This clonotype was counted at least ten times. The gene calls are TRBV20-1 and TRBJ1-6, with D hard to call. CDR1 is DFQATT, CDR2 SNEGSKA, per germline (reference sequence). This CDR3 spans 18 amino acids. V was pared by 6 bases and J by 0 bases, with 21 bases between. The CDR3 protein is CSAPSARSLGSYNSPLHF. The CDR3 DNA reads TGCAGTGCCCCAAGCGCAAGGAGTCTGGGCTCCTATAATTCACCCCTCCACTTT.

The chain is built from TRBV20-1 and TRBJ2-3; 8 nucleotides agree with TRBD1. The CDR3 is made up of 17 amino acids. Per the germline V gene, CDR1 is DFQATT and CDR2 is SNEGSKA (reference sequence). V lost 0 bases and J lost 1; bases outside the gene matches: 9. The CDR3, as DNA: TGCAGTGCTAGAGATCCATTTGGGACAGGAGGCACAGATACGCAGTATTTT. This gives the protein CSARDPFGTGGTDTQYF.

The chain carries TRBV6-5 and TRBJ2-7, with D perhaps being TRBD1 or TRBD2 (5 bases each). V lost 6 bases to trimming and J lost 10 bases, with 22 bases between them. Germline values: CDR1 MNHEY, CDR2 SVGAGI. The CDR3 sequence is 14 residues long. CDR3 sequence (DNA): TGTGCCAGCAGGAATCGACTTGGGGGTGGTCCCCAGTACTTC. Its protein is CASRNRLGGGPQYF.

This clonotype was counted a few times. This chain joins TRBV4-2 and TRBJ1-6, with D possibly matching TRBD1 (6 bases). With 6 bases removed from V and 4 bases from J, the gap between germline ends came to 13 bases. From germline, CDR1 is LGHNA and CDR2 YNFKEQ. This CDR3 is 15 amino acids long. The CDR3 loop reads CASRKDRQYNSPLHF. DNA of the CDR3: TGTGCCAGCAGAAAGGACAGACAATATAATTCACCCCTCCACTTT.

This clonotype was detected many times. V gene TRBV28 combines with J gene TRBJ1-2; 8 bases align to TRBD1. The V segment lost 6 bases and the J segment 8 bases; nucleotides outside the gene matches: 8. The CDR3 totals 13 residues. From germline, CDR1 is MDHEN and CDR2 SYDVKM. CDR3 in DNA: TGTGCCAGCAGACCGGACAGGGTGGGGGGCTACACCTTC. Translation: CASRPDRVGGYTF.

This clonotype has a count of ten or more. The CDR3 is CASRLNTEAFF. Written as DNA, the CDR3 is TGTGCCAGCAGACTGAACACTGAAGCTTTCTTT. The chain couples TRBV28 to TRBJ1-1; D remains ambiguous. The CDR3 contains 11 residues. Trimming stripped 6 bases from V and 0 bases from J, with 2 bases between. Looked up from germline, CDR1 is MDHEN and CDR2 is SYDVKM.

This clonotype was seen repeatedly, ten times or more. The V gene is TRBV5-4, the J gene TRBJ2-5, with D maybe TRBD2 (5 bases). Trimming removed 4 bases from V and 5 bases from J, with 12 bases in between. CDR1 is SGHNT, CDR2 YYREEE, per germline (reference sequence). The CDR3 totals 13 residues. The CDR3 loop reads CASSITTGETQYF. In DNA form, the CDR3 reads TGTGCCAGCAGCATAACGACGGGGGAGACCCAGTACTTC. The full variable domain, with the rest looked up from reference TRBV5-4 and TRBJ2-5, is ETGVTQSPTHLIKTRGQQVTLRCSSQSGHNTVSWYQQALGQGPQFIFQYYREEENGRGNFPPRFSGLQFPNYSSELNVNALELDDSALYLCASSITTGETQYFGPGTRLLVL.

This chain links TRBV27 with TRBJ1-4; D gene ambiguous. Germline V gene sequence: CDR1 MNHEY, CDR2 SMNVEV (reference sequence). There are 14 residues in the CDR3. V was clipped by 5 bases and J by 7 bases, with 14 bases between them. CDR3 bases: TGTGCCAGCAGTATCACTTCCGCGGGTGAAAAACTGTTTTTT. This sequence encodes CASSITSAGEKLFF.

Only a few counts were recorded for this clonotype. CDR3 loop: CASKGTESEKLFF. Written as DNA, the CDR3 is TGTGCCAGCAAAGGGACAGAAAGCGAAAAACTGTTTTTT. The V call is TRBV6-5, the J call TRBJ1-4, with TRBD1 matching over 7 bases. V lost 7 bases, J lost 8 bases, and 7 bases stayed unmatched. Germline V lookup: CDR1 MNHEY, CDR2 SVGAGI. The CDR3 has 13 residues.

This clonotype was found many times. The chain has TRBV20-1 and TRBJ2-5; 12 nucleotides align to TRBD2. The CDR3 loop spans 18 amino acids. V trimming: 0 bases; J trimming: 7 bases; junction bases outside the gene matches: 15. Germline values: CDR1 DFQATT, CDR2 SNEGSKA (reference sequence). CDR3 DNA sequence: TGCAGTGCTAGAGATCTCCAGGCTAGCGGGGGGGCATCTCGGACCCAGTACTTC. Its protein is CSARDLQASGGASRTQYF.

This clonotype was observed a handful of times. This sequence may be a read error, since a much larger clone differs from it by one base. This chain connects TRBV19 to TRBJ2-5; 8 bases align to TRBD1. V shed 3 bases and J 11 bases; nucleotides not matched to a gene: 14. In germline, CDR1 is LNHDA, CDR2 SQIVND (reference sequence). This CDR3 has 15 amino acids. Written as DNA, the CDR3 is TGTGCCAGTAGTATCCGACAGGGGCCAACTAATGAGCAGTACTTC. The encoded protein is CASSIRQGPTNEQYF.

The gene calls are TRBV12-3 or TRBV12-4 and TRBJ2-1, with D perhaps TRBD1 or TRBD2 (5 bases each). The CDR3 extends over 20 amino acids. V dropped 6 bases and J dropped 4 bases, with 31 bases sitting between them. Here the CDR3 DNA reads TGTGCCAGCAGCTACCCCCGGGACCGCGGCCCCCGCGCCCCTTACAATGAGCAGTTCTTC. Protein sequence: CASSYPRDRGPRAPYNEQFF.

The chain uses TRBV10-3 and TRBJ2-1; tentatively, D is TRBD1 (7 bases). Germline V gene lookup returns CDR1 ENHRY and CDR2 SYGVKD. Trimming took off 0 bases at V and 8 bases at J, with 23 bases between the two ends. The CDR3 contains 18 residues. CDR3 region: CAISESMGSGGPWDEQFF. DNA for the CDR3: TGTGCCATCAGTGAGTCGATGGGGTCAGGGGGGCCGTGGGATGAGCAGTTCTTC.

As for this clonotype: A much larger clone differs from this one at a single base, so this may be a read error. The CDR3 spells CAGSVRKDNSYEQYF. The CDR3 nucleotides read TGCGCCGGCAGTGTACGGAAGGACAACTCCTACGAGCAGTACTTC. The rearrangement uses TRBV10-1 and TRBJ2-7; a possible D gene is TRBD1 (5 bases). CDR1 and CDR2 (germline): WNHNN, SYGVQD (reference sequence). The CDR3 is 15 residues long.

The table lists this clonotype with many counts. The rearrangement links TRBV14 to TRBJ2-3; the D call may be TRBD1 or TRBD2 (5 bases each). This CDR3 is built from 14 residues. Germline loops: CDR1 SGHDN, CDR2 FVKESK. V lost 2 bases to trimming and J lost 6 bases, with 12 bases between them. Here the CDR3 DNA reads TGTGCCAGCAGCCAACTAGCAGGGATGGATACGCAGTATTTT. Protein sequence: CASSQLAGMDTQYF.

The V and J genes are TRBV12-3 or TRBV12-4 and TRBJ1-6, with a weak D call TRBD1 (5 bases). V was cut by 6 bases and J by 10 bases, with 13 bases left in between. This CDR3 region has 13 residues. CDR3 in amino acids: CASRLSRESPLHF. CDR3 nucleotide sequence: TGTGCCAGCAGGCTATCCAGGGAATCACCCCTCCACTTT.

On this clonotype itself: A much larger clone differs by one base, so this may be a read error. V gene TRBV29-1 combines with J gene TRBJ2-1; TRBD2 matches at 8 bases. The V gene end was trimmed by 7 bases and the J gene end by 6 bases; junction bases not matched to a gene: 8. CDR3 size: 13 residues. The germline gives CDR1 SQVTM, CDR2 ANQGSEA. CDR3 amino acids: CSGWRGVGNEQFF. The CDR3 DNA follows: TGCAGCGGCTGGCGGGGGGTAGGCAATGAGCAGTTCTTC.

This clonotype was found a few times. The V and J genes are TRBV28 and TRBJ2-5; 9 nucleotides agree with TRBD1. There are 14 residues in the CDR3. With 6 bases clipped from V and 3 bases from J, the junction kept 5 bases outside the gene matches. The germline V gene has CDR1 MDHEN and CDR2 SYDVKM. The CDR3 nucleotides are TGTGCCAGCAGGAAGACAGGGGGGAAAGAGACCCAGTACTTC. Its protein is CASRKTGGKETQYF.

The table lists this clonotype with many counts. The rearrangement uses TRBV28 and TRBJ2-4, with D possibly being TRBD1 or TRBD2 (6 bases each). Germline V gives CDR1 MDHEN, CDR2 SYDVKM. The CDR3 spans 15 residues. Deletions cut 5 bases from V and 2 bases from J, with 13 bases between. The CDR3 DNA is TGTGCCAGCAGTGATAACGGGGGCCCCAAAAACATTCAGTACTTC. Encoded protein: CASSDNGGPKNIQYF.

This clonotype was seen at least ten times. The V and J genes are TRBV9 and TRBJ2-1; 9 bases line up with TRBD1. The germline V gene has CDR1 SGDLS and CDR2 YYNGEE. V was pared by 4 bases and J by 7 bases, with 6 bases of the junction left unmatched. The CDR3 covers 14 residues. The CDR3 sequence is CASSPGTGPNEQFF. CDR3 DNA: TGTGCCAGCAGCCCTGGGACAGGGCCGAATGAGCAGTTCTTC.

Concerning this clonotype: Just one base apart from a much larger clone, this may be a read error. The V call is TRBV29-1, the J call TRBJ2-5; 7 bases are a match to TRBD2. Germline CDR1 is SQVTM and CDR2 is ANQGSEA. The trim removed 6 bases at V and 1 base at J, leaving 2 bases unmatched. The CDR3 has 12 residues. CDR3 bases: TGCAGCGTCAGGACTAGCCAAGAGACCCAGTACTTC. It codes for CSVRTSQETQYF.

This clonotype was detected ten times or more. The chain uses TRBV20-1 and TRBJ1-6; D unresolved. The germline CDR1 and CDR2 sequences are DFQATT and SNEGSKA (reference sequence). This CDR3 region has 13 residues. V dropped 5 bases and J dropped 9 bases, with 14 bases sitting between them. The CDR3 DNA follows: TGCAGTGCTTTTCCGGGATCGGGTTCACCCCTCCACTTT. Protein sequence: CSAFPGSGSPLHF.

The CDR3 region has the DNA TGTGCCAGTAGTATAGACGGCAGGTACACAGATACGCAGTATTTT. Translation: CASSIDGRYTDTQYF. The chain is built from TRBV19 and TRBJ2-3; the D is unclear. V was cut by 0 bases and J by 2 bases, with 9 bases left in between. The CDR3 is made up of 15 amino acids. Germline V gene sequence: CDR1 LNHDA, CDR2 SQIVND (reference sequence).

This clonotype was detected once. Lacking the conserved final phenylalanine or tryptophan, this CDR3 likely reflects a read error. This chain joins TRBV6-6 and TRBJ1-4, with a weak D call TRBD1 (5 bases). The CDR3 length is 14 residues. Between the trimmed V and J ends, which lost 10 bases and 8 bases, there was a span of 20 bases. Looked up from germline, CDR1 is MNHNY and CDR2 is SVGAGI (reference sequence). CDR3 region: CATLRRGRGEKLFS. In DNA form, the CDR3 reads TGTGCCACCCTGCGGAGGGGCCGGGGCGAAAAACTGTTTTCT.

The chain couples TRBV7-2 to TRBJ2-7; 9 nucleotides line up with TRBD1. Trimming removed 5 bases from V and 0 bases from J; junction bases left unmatched: 5. Germline-derived CDR1 and CDR2 are SGHTA and FQGNSA. CDR3 length equals 15 residues. This CDR3 reads CASSLRTGASYEQYF. In DNA, the CDR3 is TGTGCCAGCAGCCTACGGACAGGGGCCTCCTACGAGCAGTACTTC.

At least ten counts were recorded for this clonotype. The chain couples TRBV12-3 or TRBV12-4 to TRBJ2-7; tentatively, D is TRBD2 (6 bases). The CDR3 contains 14 residues. Deletions cut 6 bases from V and 7 bases from J, with 19 bases between. The CDR3 loop is CASRRTGLSREQYF. The CDR3 bases are TGTGCCAGCAGACGTACGGGACTTTCCAGGGAGCAGTACTTC.

In its sample, this clonotype was seen many times. The chain joins TRBV10-3 to TRBJ2-5; 7 bases align to TRBD1. V was pared by 10 bases and J by 4 bases, with 12 bases of the junction left unmatched. From germline, CDR1 is ENHRY and CDR2 SYGVKD. The CDR3 is 14 residues long. In DNA form, the CDR3 reads TGTGCCACGACACCAGGGGGAACGACAGAGACCCAGTACTTC. It yields the protein CATTPGGTTETQYF.

Many counts were recorded for this clonotype. The chain recombines TRBV9 with TRBJ1-1; the match to TRBD1 covers 7 bases. The ends lost 4 bases at V and 9 bases at J; junction bases unmatched: 9. CDR3 size: 13 residues. Germline lookup yields CDR1 SGDLS and CDR2 YYNGEE. For the CDR3, the DNA is TGTGCCAGCAGCCCCCGACAGGGTCGGAAAGCTTTCTTT. It codes for CASSPRQGRKAFF.